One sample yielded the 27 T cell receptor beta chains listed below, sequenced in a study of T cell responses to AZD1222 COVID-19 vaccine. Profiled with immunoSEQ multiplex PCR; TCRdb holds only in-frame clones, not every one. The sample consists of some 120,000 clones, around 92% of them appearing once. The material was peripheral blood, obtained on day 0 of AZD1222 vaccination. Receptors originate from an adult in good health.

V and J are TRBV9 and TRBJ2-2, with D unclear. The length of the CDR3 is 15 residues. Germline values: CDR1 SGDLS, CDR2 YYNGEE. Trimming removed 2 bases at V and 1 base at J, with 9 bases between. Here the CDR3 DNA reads TGTGCCAGCAGCGTCTTCGATGTGAACACCGGGGAGCTGTTTTTT. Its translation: CASSVFDVNTGELFF.

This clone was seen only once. This CDR3 reads CASSGQLTDTQYF. DNA of the CDR3: TGTGCCAGCTCGGGACAGCTCACAGATACGCAGTATTTT. This rearrangement joins TRBV6-5 to TRBJ2-3, with 7 bases aligning to TRBD1. The CDR3 is 13 amino acids. Trimming at V came to 8 bases and at J to 2 bases, leaving 4 bases not matched to a gene. Germline V gene sequence: CDR1 MNHEY, CDR2 SVGAGI.

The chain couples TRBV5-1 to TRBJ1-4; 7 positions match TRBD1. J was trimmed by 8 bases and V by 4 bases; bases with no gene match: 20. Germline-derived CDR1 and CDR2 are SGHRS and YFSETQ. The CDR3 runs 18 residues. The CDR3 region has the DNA TGCGCCAGCAGCCAACGACGGGACAGCCTATCCTTAGGGGAAAAACTGTTTTTT. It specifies CASSQRRDSLSLGEKLFF. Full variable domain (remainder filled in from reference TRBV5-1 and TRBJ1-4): KAGVTQTPRYLIKTRGQQVTLSCSPISGHRSVSWYQQTPGQGLQFLFEYFSETQRNKGNFPGRFSGRQFSNSRSEMNVSTLELGDSALYLCASSQRRDSLSLGEKLFFGSGTQLSVL.

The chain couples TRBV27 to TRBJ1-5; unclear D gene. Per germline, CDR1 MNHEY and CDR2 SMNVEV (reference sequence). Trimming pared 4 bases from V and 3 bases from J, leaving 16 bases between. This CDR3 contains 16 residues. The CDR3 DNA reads TGTGCCAGCAGTTCCCTACTCGCTTGGGACAATCAGCCCCAGCATTTT. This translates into CASSSLLAWDNQPQHF.

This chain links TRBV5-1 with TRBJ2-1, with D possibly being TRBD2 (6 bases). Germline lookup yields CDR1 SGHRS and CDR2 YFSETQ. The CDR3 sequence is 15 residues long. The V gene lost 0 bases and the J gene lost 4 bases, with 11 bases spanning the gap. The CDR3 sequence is CASSLGEAGYNEQFF. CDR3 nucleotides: TGCGCCAGCAGCTTGGGGGAGGCCGGATACAATGAGCAGTTCTTC.

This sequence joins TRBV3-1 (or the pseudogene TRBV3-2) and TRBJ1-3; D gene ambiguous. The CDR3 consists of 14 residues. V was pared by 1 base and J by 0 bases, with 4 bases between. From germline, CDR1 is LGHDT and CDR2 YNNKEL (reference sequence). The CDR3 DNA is TGTGCCAGCAGCCAAGCTTTCTCTGGAAACACCATATATTTT. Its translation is CASSQAFSGNTIYF.

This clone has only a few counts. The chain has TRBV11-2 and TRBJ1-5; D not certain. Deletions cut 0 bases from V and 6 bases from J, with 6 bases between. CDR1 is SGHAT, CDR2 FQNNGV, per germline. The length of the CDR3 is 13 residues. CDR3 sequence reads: CASSLESSQPQHF. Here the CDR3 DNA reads TGTGCCAGCAGCTTAGAATCGAGTCAGCCCCAGCATTTT.

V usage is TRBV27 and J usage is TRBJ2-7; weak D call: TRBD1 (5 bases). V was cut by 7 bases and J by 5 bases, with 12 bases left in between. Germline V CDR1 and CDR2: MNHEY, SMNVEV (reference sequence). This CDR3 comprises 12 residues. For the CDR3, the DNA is TGTGCCAGCAAGGGCAGGGTTAACGAGCAGTACTTC. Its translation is CASKGRVNEQYF.

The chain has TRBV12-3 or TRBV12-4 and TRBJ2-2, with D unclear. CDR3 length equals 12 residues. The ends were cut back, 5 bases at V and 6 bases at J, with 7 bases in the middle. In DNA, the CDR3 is TGTGCCAGCAGTCCGGACCCCGGGGAGCTGTTTTTT. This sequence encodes CASSPDPGELFF.

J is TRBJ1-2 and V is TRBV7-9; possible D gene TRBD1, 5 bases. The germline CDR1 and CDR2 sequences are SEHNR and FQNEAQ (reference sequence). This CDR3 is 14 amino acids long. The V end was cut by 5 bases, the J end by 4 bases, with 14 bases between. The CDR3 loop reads CASSLEGIGYGYTF. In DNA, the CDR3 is TGTGCCAGCAGCCTGGAGGGGATTGGCTATGGCTACACCTTC.

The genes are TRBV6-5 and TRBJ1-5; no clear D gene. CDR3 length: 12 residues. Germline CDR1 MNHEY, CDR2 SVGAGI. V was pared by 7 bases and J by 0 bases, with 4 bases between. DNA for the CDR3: TGTGCCAGCATGTTTAGCAATCAGCCCCAGCATTTT. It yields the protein CASMFSNQPQHF.

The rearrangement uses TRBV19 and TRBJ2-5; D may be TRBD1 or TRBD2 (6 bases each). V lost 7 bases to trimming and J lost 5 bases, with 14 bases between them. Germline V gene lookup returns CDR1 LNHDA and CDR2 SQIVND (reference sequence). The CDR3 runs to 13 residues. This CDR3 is CASNGGREETQYF. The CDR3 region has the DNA TGTGCCAGTAATGGGGGGCGAGAGGAGACCCAGTACTTC.

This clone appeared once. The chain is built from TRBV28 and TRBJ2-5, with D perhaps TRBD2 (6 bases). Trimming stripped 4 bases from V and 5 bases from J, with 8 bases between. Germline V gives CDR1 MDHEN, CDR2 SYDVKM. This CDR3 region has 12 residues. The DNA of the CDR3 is TGTGCCAGCAGTTCCGCGGGGGAGACCCAGTACTTC. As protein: CASSSAGETQYF.

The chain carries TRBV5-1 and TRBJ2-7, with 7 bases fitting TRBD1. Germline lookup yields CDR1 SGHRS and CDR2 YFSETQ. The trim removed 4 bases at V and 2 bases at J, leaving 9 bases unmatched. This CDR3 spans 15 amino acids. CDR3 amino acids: CASSPQGVGTYEQYF. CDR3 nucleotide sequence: TGCGCCAGCAGCCCCCAGGGGGTGGGGACCTACGAGCAGTACTTC.

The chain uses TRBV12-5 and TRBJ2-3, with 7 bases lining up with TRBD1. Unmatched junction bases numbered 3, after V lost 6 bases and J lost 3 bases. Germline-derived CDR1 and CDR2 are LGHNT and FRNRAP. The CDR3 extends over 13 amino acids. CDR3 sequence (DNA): TGTGCTAGTGGGACAGGGACGACAGATACGCAGTATTTT. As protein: CASGTGTTDTQYF.

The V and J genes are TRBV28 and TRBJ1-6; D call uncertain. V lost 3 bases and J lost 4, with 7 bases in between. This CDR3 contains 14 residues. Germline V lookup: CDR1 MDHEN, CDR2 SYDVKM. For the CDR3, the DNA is TGTGCCAGCAGTTTTGTAGGGTATAATTCACCCCTCCACTTT. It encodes CASSFVGYNSPLHF.

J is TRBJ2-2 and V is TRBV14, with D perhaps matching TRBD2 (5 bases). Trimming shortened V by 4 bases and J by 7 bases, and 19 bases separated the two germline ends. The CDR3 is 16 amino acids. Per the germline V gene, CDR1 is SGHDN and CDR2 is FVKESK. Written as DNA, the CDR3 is TGTGCCAGCAGCCCAAGGACCGGGATAGGAGGCGGGGAGCTGTTTTTT. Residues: CASSPRTGIGGGELFF.

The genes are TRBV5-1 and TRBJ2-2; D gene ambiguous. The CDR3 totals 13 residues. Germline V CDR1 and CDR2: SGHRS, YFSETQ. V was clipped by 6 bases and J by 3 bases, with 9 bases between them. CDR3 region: CASTPQDTGELFF. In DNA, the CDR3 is TGCGCCAGCACTCCCCAGGACACCGGGGAGCTGTTTTTT.

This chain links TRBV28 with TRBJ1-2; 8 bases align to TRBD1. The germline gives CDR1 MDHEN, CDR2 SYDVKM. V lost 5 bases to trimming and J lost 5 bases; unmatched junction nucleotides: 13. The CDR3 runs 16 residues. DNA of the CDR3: TGTGCCAGCAGTGGAGTACACGGGACAGGTTCTTATGGCTACACCTTC. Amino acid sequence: CASSGVHGTGSYGYTF.

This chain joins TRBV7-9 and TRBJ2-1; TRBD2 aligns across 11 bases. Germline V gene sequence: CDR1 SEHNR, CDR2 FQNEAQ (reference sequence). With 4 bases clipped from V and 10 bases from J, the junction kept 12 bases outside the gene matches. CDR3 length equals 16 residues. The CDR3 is CASSSLNSGRAGEQFF. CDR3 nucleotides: TGTGCCAGCAGCTCTCTGAATAGCGGGAGGGCCGGAGAGCAGTTCTTC. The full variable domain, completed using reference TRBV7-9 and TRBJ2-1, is DTGVSQNPRHKITKRGQNVTFRCDPISEHNRLYWYRQTLGQGPEFLTYFQNEAQLEKSRLLSDRFSAERPKGSFSTLEIQRTEQGDSAMYLCASSSLNSGRAGEQFFGPGTRLTVL.

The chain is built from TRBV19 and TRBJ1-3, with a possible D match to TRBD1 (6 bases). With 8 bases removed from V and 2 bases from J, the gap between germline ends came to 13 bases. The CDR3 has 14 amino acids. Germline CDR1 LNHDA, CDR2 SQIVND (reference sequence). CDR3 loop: CASAGTYPGNTIYF. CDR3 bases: TGTGCCAGTGCTGGGACATACCCTGGAAACACCATATATTTT. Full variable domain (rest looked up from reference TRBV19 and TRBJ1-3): DGGITQSPKYLFRKEGQNVTLSCEQNLNHDAMYWYRQDPGQGLRLIYYSQIVNDFQKGDIAEGYSVSREKKESFPLTVTSAQKNPTAFYLCASAGTYPGNTIYFGEGSWLTVV.

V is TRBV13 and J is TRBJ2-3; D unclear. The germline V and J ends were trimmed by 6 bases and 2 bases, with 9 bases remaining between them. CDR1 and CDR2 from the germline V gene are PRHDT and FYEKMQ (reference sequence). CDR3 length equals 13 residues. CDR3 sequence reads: CASRKGNTDTQYF. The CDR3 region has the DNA TGTGCCAGCAGAAAAGGGAACACAGATACGCAGTATTTT.

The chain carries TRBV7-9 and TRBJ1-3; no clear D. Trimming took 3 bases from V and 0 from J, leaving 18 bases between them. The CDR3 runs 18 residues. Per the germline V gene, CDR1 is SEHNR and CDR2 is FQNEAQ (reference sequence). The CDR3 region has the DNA TGTGCCAGCAGCTTTGTTCGCGGCACTGCGGGCTCTGGAAACACCATATATTTT. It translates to CASSFVRGTAGSGNTIYF. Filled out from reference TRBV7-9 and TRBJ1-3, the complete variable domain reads DTGVSQNPRHKITKRGQNVTFRCDPISEHNRLYWYRQTLGQGPEFLTYFQNEAQLEKSRLLSDRFSAERPKGSFSTLEIQRTEQGDSAMYLCASSFVRGTAGSGNTIYFGEGSWLTVV.

As DNA, the CDR3 is TGTGCCAGCACCTTGGGGGGACAGGGGAGTAATGAGCAGTTCTTC. It specifies CASTLGGQGSNEQFF. The chain uses TRBV27 and TRBJ2-1, with 10 nucleotides matching TRBD1. This CDR3 is 15 amino acids long. Germline values: CDR1 MNHEY, CDR2 SMNVEV (reference sequence). The J segment lost 7 bases and the V segment lost 7 bases, leaving 10 bases of the junction unmatched.

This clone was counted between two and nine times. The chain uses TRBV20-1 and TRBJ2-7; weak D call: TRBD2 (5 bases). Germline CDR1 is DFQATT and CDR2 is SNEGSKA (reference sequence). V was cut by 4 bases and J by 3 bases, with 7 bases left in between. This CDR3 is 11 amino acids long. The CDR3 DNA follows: TGCAGTGCTAACGGGGACTACGAGCAGTACTTC. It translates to CSANGDYEQYF.

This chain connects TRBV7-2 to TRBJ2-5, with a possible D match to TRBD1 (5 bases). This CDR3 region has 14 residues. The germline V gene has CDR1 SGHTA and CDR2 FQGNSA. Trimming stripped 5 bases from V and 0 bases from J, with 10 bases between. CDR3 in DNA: TGTGCCAGCAGCCCCTACAGGTACCAAGAGACCCAGTACTTC. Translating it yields CASSPYRYQETQYF.

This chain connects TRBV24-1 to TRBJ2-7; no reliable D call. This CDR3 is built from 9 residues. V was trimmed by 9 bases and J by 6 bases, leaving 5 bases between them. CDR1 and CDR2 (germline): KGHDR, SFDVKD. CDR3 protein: CATGVEQYF. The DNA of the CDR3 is TGTGCCACCGGGGTCGAGCAGTACTTC.